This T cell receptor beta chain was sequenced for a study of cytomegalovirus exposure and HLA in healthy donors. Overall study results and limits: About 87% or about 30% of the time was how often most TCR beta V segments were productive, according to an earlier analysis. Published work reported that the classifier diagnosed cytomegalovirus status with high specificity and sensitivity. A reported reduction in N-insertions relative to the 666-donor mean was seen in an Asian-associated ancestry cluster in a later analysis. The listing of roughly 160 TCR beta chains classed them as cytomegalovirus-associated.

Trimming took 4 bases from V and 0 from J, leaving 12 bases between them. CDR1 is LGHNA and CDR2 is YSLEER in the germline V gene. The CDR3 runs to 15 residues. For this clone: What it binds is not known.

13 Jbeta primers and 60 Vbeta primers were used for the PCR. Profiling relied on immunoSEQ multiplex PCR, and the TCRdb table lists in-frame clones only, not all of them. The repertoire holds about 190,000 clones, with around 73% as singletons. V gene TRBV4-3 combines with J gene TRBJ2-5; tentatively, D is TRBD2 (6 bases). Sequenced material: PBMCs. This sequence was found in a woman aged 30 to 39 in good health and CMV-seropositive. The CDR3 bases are TGCGCCAGCAGCCGCATCCTAGCGAACCAAGAGACCCAGTACTTC. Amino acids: CASSRILANQETQYF.